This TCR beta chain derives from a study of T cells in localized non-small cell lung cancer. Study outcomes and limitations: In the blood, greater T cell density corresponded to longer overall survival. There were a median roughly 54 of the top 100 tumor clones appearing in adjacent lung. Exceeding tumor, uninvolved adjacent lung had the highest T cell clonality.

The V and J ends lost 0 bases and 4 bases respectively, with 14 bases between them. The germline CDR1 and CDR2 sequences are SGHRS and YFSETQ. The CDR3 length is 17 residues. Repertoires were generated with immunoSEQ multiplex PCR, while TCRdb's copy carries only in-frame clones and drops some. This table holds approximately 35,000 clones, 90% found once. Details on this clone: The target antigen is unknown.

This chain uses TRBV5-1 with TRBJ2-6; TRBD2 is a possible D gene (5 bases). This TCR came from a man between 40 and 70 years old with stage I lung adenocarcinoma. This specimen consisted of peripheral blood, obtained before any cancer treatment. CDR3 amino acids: CASSLEQPSFGANVLTF. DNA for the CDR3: TGCGCCAGCAGCTTGGAACAGCCTAGCTTCGGGGCCAACGTCCTGACTTTC.